A single sample is the source of the 29 T cell receptor beta chains below, sequenced in a study of blood T cell repertoires in COVID-19. Clones were sequenced by immunoSEQ multiplex PCR, and TCRdb holds only the in-frame ones, with some missing. The sample shows about 130,000 clones, around 78% of them seen only once. The material sequenced was peripheral blood. These receptors came from a human donor in a cohort sampled during active COVID-19.

The genes are TRBV12-3 or TRBV12-4 and TRBJ1-2; no clear D gene. V was clipped by 6 bases and J by 4 bases, with 9 bases between them. This CDR3 comprises 12 residues. CDR3 sequence (DNA): TGTGCCAGCAGCCAGGACTTCTATGGCTACACCTTC. It is translated as CASSQDFYGYTF.

The chain employs TRBV5-5 and TRBJ1-1, with D perhaps matching TRBD1 (5 bases). Germline-derived CDR1 and CDR2 are SGHKS and YYEKEE (reference sequence). The V end was cut by 2 bases, the J end by 0 bases, with 11 bases between. CDR3 length equals 15 residues. The CDR3 reads CASSFQGSVNTEAFF. DNA for the CDR3: TGTGCCAGCAGCTTTCAGGGTTCGGTGAACACTGAAGCTTTCTTT.

A word on this clone: The same CDR3 also results from other DNA sequences found in this sample. This sequence joins TRBV6-5 and TRBJ1-2; possibly TRBD1 for D (6 bases). Germline V gene lookup returns CDR1 MNHEY and CDR2 SVGAGI. Trimming stripped 9 bases from V and 1 base from J, with 15 bases between. The CDR3 consists of 14 residues. CDR3 residues: CASHPQGLNYGYTF. The CDR3 nucleotides read TGTGCCAGTCACCCGCAGGGGCTTAACTATGGCTACACCTTC.

The chain carries TRBV19 and TRBJ1-1; 8 bases line up with TRBD1. V dropped 5 bases and J dropped 3; count of bases not matched to a gene: 8. CDR1 and CDR2 (germline): LNHDA, SQIVND (reference sequence). CDR3 length: 15 residues. CDR3 nucleotides: TGTGCCAGTAGTTTCCGGACAGGGTGGGACACTGAAGCTTTCTTT. Protein sequence: CASSFRTGWDTEAFF.

The chain's CDR3 is CASSPQGNYGYTF. In DNA form, the CDR3 reads TGTGCCAGCAGCCCACAGGGAAACTATGGCTACACCTTC. The V call is TRBV14, the J call TRBJ1-2, with D maybe TRBD1 (6 bases). CDR1 SGHDN and CDR2 FVKESK come from the germline V gene. CDR3 length: 13 residues. V was pared by 4 bases and J by 2 bases, with 8 bases between.

The chain joins TRBV28 to TRBJ2-7, with TRBD1 matching over 8 bases. The CDR3 covers 14 residues. The trim removed 8 bases at V and 4 bases at J, leaving 10 bases unmatched. Germline V CDR1 and CDR2: MDHEN, SYDVKM. The CDR3 DNA sequence: TGTGCCAGCGGGGGACAGGTCCCTGGTTACGAGCAGTACTTC. This translates into CASGGQVPGYEQYF.

In this sample, this clone turned up a few times. The rearrangement uses TRBV5-4 and TRBJ2-4; D possibly corresponds to TRBD1 (6 bases). Germline CDR1 and CDR2: SGHNT and YYREEE (reference sequence). Trimming took 4 bases from V and 1 from J, leaving 15 bases between them. The CDR3 is made up of 16 amino acids. The CDR3 loop is CASSQGGWFAKNIQYF. The CDR3 bases are TGTGCCAGCAGCCAAGGGGGTTGGTTCGCCAAAAACATTCAGTACTTC.

The chain couples TRBV5-4 to TRBJ2-7; D perhaps matches TRBD2 (6 bases). The V gene's germline CDR1 is SGHNT and CDR2 YYREEE (reference sequence). The CDR3 is made up of 14 amino acids. Trimming cost V 6 bases and J 2 bases, with 15 bases left between them. CDR3 protein: CASTPGGKPYEQYF. CDR3 in DNA: TGTGCCAGCACCCCCGGGGGAAAACCCTACGAGCAGTACTTC.

This clone was recorded only once. This sequence joins TRBV5-5 and TRBJ2-1; D gene uncertain. This CDR3 region has 12 residues. Germline V gene lookup returns CDR1 SGHKS and CDR2 YYEKEE (reference sequence). The V end was cut by 5 bases, the J end by 8 bases, with 11 bases between. CDR3 amino acids: CASSQSFDEQFF. CDR3 nucleotide sequence: TGTGCCAGCAGTCAGTCTTTCGATGAGCAGTTCTTC.

This clone was seen a few times. This chain uses TRBV10-2 with TRBJ1-5; no clear D gene. Trimming took 8 bases from V and 6 from J, leaving 14 bases between them. Germline V gives CDR1 WSHSY, CDR2 SAAADI. The CDR3 loop spans 13 amino acids. Here the CDR3 reads CASSRRFGQPQHF. In DNA form, the CDR3 reads TGCGCCAGCTCTCGGCGGTTTGGTCAGCCCCAGCATTTT.

This rearrangement joins TRBV7-9 to TRBJ1-2; D not certain. The CDR3 totals 14 residues. In germline, CDR1 is SEHNR, CDR2 FQNEAQ (reference sequence). V was trimmed by 0 bases and J by 8 bases, leaving 13 bases between them. The CDR3 nucleotides are TGTGCCAGCAGCTTAGCCTTGGCCTCCAACGGCTACACCTTC. As protein: CASSLALASNGYTF. Variable domain in full (rest from reference TRBV7-9 and TRBJ1-2): DTGVSQNPRHKITKRGQNVTFRCDPISEHNRLYWYRQTLGQGPEFLTYFQNEAQLEKSRLLSDRFSAERPKGSFSTLEIQRTEQGDSAMYLCASSLALASNGYTFGSGTRLTVV.

The rearrangement links TRBV9 to TRBJ2-7; 7 nucleotides align to TRBD1. Trimming removed 2 bases from V and 3 bases from J; junction bases left unmatched: 5. The CDR3 is 14 residues long. In germline, CDR1 is SGDLS, CDR2 YYNGEE. CDR3 sequence (DNA): TGTGCCAGCAGCGTCGGGACAGCCCACTACGAGCAGTACTTC. Translating it yields CASSVGTAHYEQYF.

This rearrangement joins TRBV28 to TRBJ1-3, with 7 bases that match TRBD1. The V and J ends lost 5 bases and 0 bases, in that order; junction bases with no gene match: 16. CDR1 MDHEN and CDR2 SYDVKM come from the germline V gene. There are 19 residues in the CDR3. The CDR3: CASSHRGRGGFFSGNTIYF. The CDR3 region has the DNA TGTGCCAGCAGTCATCGCGGGCGAGGGGGCTTCTTCTCTGGAAACACCATATATTTT. Full variable domain (rest looked up from reference TRBV28 and TRBJ1-3): DVKVTQSSRYLVKRTGEKVFLECVQDMDHENMFWYRQDPGLGLRLIYFSYDVKMKEKGDIPEGYSVSREKKERFSLILESASTNQTSMYLCASSHRGRGGFFSGNTIYFGEGSWLTVV.

V is TRBV6-2 or TRBV6-3 and J is TRBJ2-5; the D gene is possibly TRBD2 (5 bases). The CDR3 is made up of 17 amino acids. Germline CDR1 is MNHEY and CDR2 is SVGEGT. Trimming removed 0 bases at V and 0 bases at J, with 14 bases between. CDR3 nucleotide sequence: TGTGCCAGCAGTTACTCCGTAGGACTCCTTAACCAAGAGACCCAGTACTTC. Protein product: CASSYSVGLLNQETQYF.

This sequence joins TRBV19 and TRBJ2-7; 10 bases are shared with TRBD1. V gave up 3 bases and J gave up 3 bases; unmatched junction bases: 2. There are 14 residues in the CDR3. Germline-derived CDR1 and CDR2 are LNHDA and SQIVND (reference sequence). The CDR3 region is CASSIGTGDYEQYF. CDR3 nucleotide sequence: TGTGCCAGTAGTATCGGGACAGGGGACTACGAGCAGTACTTC.

Only a few counts were recorded for this clone. This rearrangement joins TRBV27 to TRBJ2-2; the D is unclear. Germline assignment: CDR1 MNHEY and CDR2 SMNVEV (reference sequence). The CDR3 length is 20 residues. CDR3 bases: TGTGCTAACCACCCTCTAAATTACGCGTTCGCTGGTAGAAACACCGGGGAGCTGTTTTTT. Its protein is CANHPLNYAFAGRNTGELFF.

CDR3 loop: CASRGGGGYNEQFF. Written as DNA, the CDR3 is TGTGCCAGCCGTGGCGGGGGGGGCTACAATGAGCAGTTCTTC. The chain combines TRBV19 with TRBJ2-1; 9 bases match TRBD2. Looked up from germline, CDR1 is LNHDA and CDR2 is SQIVND (reference sequence). Trimming took 9 bases from V and 3 from J; bases not matched to a gene: 6. CDR3 length: 14 amino acids.

V and J are TRBV29-1 and TRBJ2-5, with 9 bases matching TRBD2. Trimming cost V 1 base and J 1 base; bases outside gene matches: 7. Germline V gene sequence: CDR1 SQVTM, CDR2 ANQGSEA. The CDR3 length is 16 residues. The CDR3 reads CSVEAWLAGFQETQYF. DNA for the CDR3: TGCAGCGTTGAAGCATGGCTAGCGGGGTTCCAAGAGACCCAGTACTTC.

V and J are TRBV27 and TRBJ2-6; tentatively, D is TRBD1 (5 bases). The CDR3 runs to 15 residues. V was shortened by 5 bases and J by 1 base, with 9 bases between the two germline ends. The germline gives CDR1 MNHEY, CDR2 SMNVEV (reference sequence). CDR3 sequence (DNA): TGTGCCAGCAGTCCCTACAGGTCTGGGGCCAACGTCCTGACTTTC. It is translated as CASSPYRSGANVLTF.

The CDR3 DNA is TGTGCCAGCAGACAGGAGATGAGCTCCTACGAGCAGTACTTC. Translating it yields CASRQEMSSYEQYF. J is TRBJ2-7 and V is TRBV6-6; D may be TRBD1 (5 bases). Germline CDR1 is MNHNY and CDR2 is SVGAGI (reference sequence). Trimming stripped 6 bases from V and 0 bases from J, with 12 bases between. CDR3 length equals 14 residues.

The chain recombines TRBV27 with TRBJ2-5, with 8 bases matching TRBD1. Per germline, CDR1 MNHEY and CDR2 SMNVEV (reference sequence). This CDR3 is built from 16 residues. With 4 bases clipped from V and 3 bases from J, the junction kept 10 bases outside the gene matches. The CDR3 DNA follows: TGTGCCAGCAGTTCCCCCCCCGGACAGGGCAAAGAGACCCAGTACTTC. It yields the protein CASSSPPGQGKETQYF.

The chain carries TRBV6-1 and TRBJ2-5, with no clear D. CDR1 is MNHNS and CDR2 is SASEGT in the germline V gene. The CDR3 contains 14 residues. Trimming pared 1 base from V and 0 bases from J, leaving 6 bases between. Here the CDR3 DNA reads TGTGCCAGCAGTGAAGTCAGGTACCAAGAGACCCAGTACTTC. Translation: CASSEVRYQETQYF.

The table lists this clone with a count of one. The V call is TRBV5-4, the J call TRBJ1-2; D remains ambiguous. V was shortened by 0 bases and J by 5 bases, with 14 bases between the two germline ends. The CDR3 totals 15 residues. CDR1 and CDR2 from the germline V gene are SGHNT and YYREEE (reference sequence). The CDR3 spells CASSLGTGYRYGYTF. The CDR3 DNA reads TGTGCCAGCAGCTTGGGGACGGGGTATAGGTATGGCTACACCTTC.

This clone was seen a handful of times. V gene TRBV7-9 combines with J gene TRBJ2-2, with 9 bases identical to TRBD1. V gave up 4 bases and J gave up 4 bases; unmatched junction bases: 7. The CDR3 length is 16 residues. Germline V gene sequence: CDR1 SEHNR, CDR2 FQNEAQ (reference sequence). CDR3 DNA: TGTGCCAGCAGCTCCCCGGGGACAGGGAGCACCGGGGAGCTGTTTTTT. It is translated as CASSSPGTGSTGELFF.

The rearrangement links TRBV20-1 to TRBJ1-5; tentatively, D is TRBD1 (6 bases). With 3 bases removed from V and 3 bases from J, the gap between germline ends came to 15 bases. Germline CDR1 is DFQATT and CDR2 is SNEGSKA (reference sequence). This CDR3 comprises 15 residues. DNA for the CDR3: TGCAGTGCTAGTCGGGGGGGCGAGGACAATCAGCCCCAGCATTTT. Protein: CSASRGGEDNQPQHF.

The chain couples TRBV9 to TRBJ2-3; no clear D. V was shortened by 0 bases and J by 5 bases, with 13 bases between the two germline ends. The CDR3 is made up of 15 amino acids. Per the germline V gene, CDR1 is SGDLS and CDR2 is YYNGEE. The CDR3 coding sequence is TGTGCCAGCAGCGTAGGGAGCCGGAGAGAAGATACGCAGTATTTT. Encoded protein: CASSVGSRREDTQYF. The full variable domain, in which reference TRBV9 and TRBJ2-3 provide the parts outside the CDR3, is DSGVTQTPKHLITATGQRVTLRCSPRSGDLSVYWYQQSLDQGLQFLIQYYNGEERAKGNILERFSAQQFPDLHSELNLSSLELGDSALYFCASSVGSRREDTQYFGPGTRLTVL.

The V and J genes are TRBV6-5 and TRBJ1-2; D perhaps matches TRBD1 (6 bases). Germline CDR1 MNHEY, CDR2 SVGAGI. The CDR3 is 14 residues long. The V and J ends lost 2 bases and 5 bases respectively, with 12 bases between them. CDR3 protein: CASSYGRGGYGYTF. CDR3 DNA: TGTGCCAGCAGTTACGGCAGGGGCGGGTATGGCTACACCTTC.

This rearrangement joins TRBV5-8 to TRBJ1-2; D not certain. The CDR3 runs to 14 residues. Trimming removed 2 bases at V and 2 bases at J, with 10 bases between. From germline, CDR1 is SGHTS and CDR2 YDEGEE. The CDR3 sequence is CASSLGQVNYGYTF. The CDR3, as DNA: TGTGCCAGCAGCTTAGGCCAGGTCAACTATGGCTACACCTTC.

The V and J genes are TRBV19 and TRBJ2-6, with TRBD1 matching 8 bases. The V gene end was trimmed by 3 bases and the J gene end by 2 bases; junction bases not matched to a gene: 12. The length of the CDR3 is 19 residues. Germline V lookup: CDR1 LNHDA, CDR2 SQIVND (reference sequence). CDR3: CASSILRQGSFTGANVLTF. Written as DNA, the CDR3 is TGTGCCAGTAGTATCTTACGACAGGGGTCCTTCACTGGGGCCAACGTCCTGACTTTC.